The 9 T cell receptor beta chains presented below share a single source sample, sequenced in a study of T cell repertoires in ileal Crohn's disease. Profiling relied on immunoSEQ multiplex PCR, and the TCRdb table lists in-frame clones only, not all of them. Among 5,000 or so clones, about 78% were seen once, and the ten largest hold approximately 12%. Sequencing was performed on ileal tissue. The receptors stem from an adult with Crohn's disease.

The sample holds a few counts of this clone. CDR3 nucleotides: TGTGCCAGCAGTTTATCCCTTTCTGGGGCCAACGTCCTGACTTTC. Protein: CASSLSLSGANVLTF. The chain uses TRBV27 and TRBJ2-6, with no clear D. Per germline, CDR1 MNHEY and CDR2 SMNVEV (reference sequence). Trimming cost V 0 bases and J 1 base, with 4 bases left between them. CDR3 length: 15 residues.

This sequence joins TRBV6-6 and TRBJ1-1, with 8 positions matching TRBD1. This CDR3 spans 14 amino acids. V dropped 2 bases and J dropped 1; count of bases not matched to a gene: 0. CDR1 and CDR2 (germline): MNHNY, SVGAGI (reference sequence). CDR3 residues: CASSYGQGNTEAFF. The DNA for the CDR3 is TGTGCCAGCAGTTACGGACAGGGGAACACTGAAGCTTTCTTT.

V gene TRBV11-2 combines with J gene TRBJ1-4; 10 nucleotides align to TRBD1. Germline trimming cut 3 bases from V and 8 bases from J; bases unmatched to any gene: 3. The CDR3 sequence is 14 residues long. CDR1 is SGHAT, CDR2 FQNNGV, per germline. CDR3 DNA: TGTGCCAGCAGCTTGGGACAGGGGAGCGAAAAACTGTTTTTT. Translating it yields CASSLGQGSEKLFF.

The chain combines TRBV5-1 with TRBJ1-2; D is undetermined. Per germline, CDR1 SGHRS and CDR2 YFSETQ. The V and J ends lost 4 bases and 4 bases respectively, with 11 bases between them. The CDR3 sequence is 13 residues long. DNA for the CDR3: TGCGCCAGCAGCCCCGGATCTAGCTATGGCTACACCTTC. This sequence encodes CASSPGSSYGYTF.

The chain links TRBV5-1 to TRBJ2-2; no clear D gene. Trimming removed 7 bases from V and 9 bases from J, with 16 bases in between. Germline CDR1 and CDR2: SGHRS and YFSETQ. This CDR3 contains 13 residues. CDR3 in DNA: TGCGCCAGCTCAATCCCGGTTAGCCGGGAGCTGTTTTTT. Translating it yields CASSIPVSRELFF.

The chain joins TRBV6-1 to TRBJ1-1; the D gene is possibly TRBD1 (5 bases). CDR3 size: 14 residues. Germline V gene lookup returns CDR1 MNHNS and CDR2 SASEGT. V was clipped by 7 bases and J by 5 bases, with 17 bases between them. CDR3: CASIILGGTTEAFF. In nucleotides, the CDR3 is TGTGCCAGCATAATTCTCGGCGGGACGACTGAAGCTTTCTTT.

The chain joins TRBV5-1 to TRBJ1-1; possible D gene TRBD1, 6 bases. V was clipped by 3 bases and J by 5 bases, with 17 bases between them. CDR1 is SGHRS and CDR2 is YFSETQ in the germline V gene. The CDR3 spans 15 residues. CDR3 loop: CASSSAPGALTEAFF. DNA for the CDR3: TGCGCCAGCAGCTCGGCCCCAGGGGCGCTTACTGAAGCTTTCTTT.

The rearrangement links TRBV29-1 to TRBJ1-1, with D possibly being TRBD1 (6 bases). The CDR3 length is 13 residues. The germline V and J ends were trimmed by 8 bases and 2 bases, with 15 bases remaining between them. Germline V gene data show CDR1 as SQVTM and CDR2 as ANQGSEA. The CDR3 reads CSFQGHPNTEAFF. CDR3 sequence (DNA): TGCAGCTTTCAGGGACACCCAAACACTGAAGCTTTCTTT.

The chain recombines TRBV12-5 with TRBJ1-1; D remains ambiguous. This CDR3 has 13 amino acids. Germline assignment: CDR1 LGHNT and CDR2 FRNRAP. V was cut by 5 bases and J by 0 bases, with 7 bases left in between. The CDR3, as DNA: TGTGCTAGTGGTATAACGGTGAACACTGAAGCTTTCTTT. Translated: CASGITVNTEAFF.